A selection of T cell receptor beta chains follows, all from one sample in a study of graft-versus-host responses after intestinal transplantation. The antigens for these receptors are not known. The assay was immunoSEQ multiplex PCR, and TCRdb's table has in-frame clones only and misses some. The sample shows approximately 110,000 clones, just over 90% of them seen only once. Sequences were derived from unstimulated CD4+ T cells sorted from spleen or lymph node cells, sampled before transplant. These receptors were collected from a human donor who was the organ donor for an intestinal transplant. Both conserved end residues are part of each CDR3. The order of the fields is V gene, D gene, J gene, CDR3 length, clone size, CDR3 DNA, CDR3 protein. A D gene is named only where the DNA matches it firmly. The size entry is marked missing in some rows and otherwise reads once, few, many or a size class.

v_gene: TRBV4-2; d_gene: TRBD1; j_gene: TRBJ2-3; len: 17; abundance: .; CDR3nt: TGTGCCAGCCGTAACTGGGACAGGGGGCCCGGCACAGATACGCAGTATTTT; CDR3aa: CASRNWDRGPGTDTQYF
v_gene: TRBV7-2; d_gene: .; j_gene: TRBJ2-1; len: 15; abundance: .; CDR3nt: TGTGCCAGCAGCTTAGTTGTGGGAGTCTACAATGAGCAGTTCTTC; CDR3aa: CASSLVVGVYNEQFF
v_gene: TRBV27; d_gene: .; j_gene: TRBJ2-7; len: 13; abundance: .; CDR3nt: TGTGCCAGCAGTTCGAAAGGTGGCTACGAGCAGTACTTC; CDR3aa: CASSSKGGYEQYF
v_gene: TRBV7-2; d_gene: TRBD1; j_gene: TRBJ1-1; len: 16; abundance: .; CDR3nt: TGTGCCAGCAGCTTACAAGGGACAGGCCTTGGGGCTGAAGCTTTCTTT; CDR3aa: CASSLQGTGLGAEAFF
v_gene: TRBV18; d_gene: TRBD1; j_gene: TRBJ2-7; len: 13; abundance: .; CDR3nt: TGTGCCAGCTCACCGGGACAGGTGTACGAGCAGTACTTC; CDR3aa: CASSPGQVYEQYF
v_gene: TRBV28; d_gene: TRBD1; j_gene: TRBJ1-2; len: 14; abundance: .; CDR3nt: TGTGCCAGCAGACACGGGGACAGGGGTGGTGGCTACACCTTC; CDR3aa: CASRHGDRGGGYTF
v_gene: TRBV6-5; d_gene: .; j_gene: TRBJ2-1; len: 14; abundance: .; CDR3nt: TGTGCCAGCAGTGAACGTCTGGGGGTGGGTGAGCAGTTCTTC; CDR3aa: CASSERLGVGEQFF
v_gene: TRBV10-3; d_gene: .; j_gene: TRBJ2-7; len: 14; abundance: few; CDR3nt: TGTGCCGTCGCCGGGCGTACGGGGGCCTACGAGCAGTACTTC; CDR3aa: CAVAGRTGAYEQYF
v_gene: TRBV6-1; d_gene: .; j_gene: TRBJ1-1; len: 8; abundance: .; CDR3nt: TGTGCCAGCAGTGAAGCTTTCTTT; CDR3aa: CASSEAFF
v_gene: TRBV2; d_gene: .; j_gene: TRBJ1-1; len: 14; abundance: .; CDR3nt: TGTGCCAGCAAGGTCCCCAGCTCCAGGGGTGAAGCTTTCTTT; CDR3aa: CASKVPSSRGEAFF
v_gene: TRBV2; d_gene: .; j_gene: TRBJ2-7; len: 12; abundance: .; CDR3nt: TGTGCCAGCAGTGAAAGAGACCACGAGCAGTACTTC; CDR3aa: CASSERDHEQYF
v_gene: TRBV5-6; d_gene: TRBD2; j_gene: TRBJ2-7; len: 14; abundance: once; CDR3nt: TGTGCCAGCAGCTTACTAGCGGGATCCTACGAGCAGTACTTC; CDR3aa: CASSLLAGSYEQYF
v_gene: TRBV7-9; d_gene: .; j_gene: TRBJ2-7; len: 14; abundance: .; CDR3nt: TGTGCCAGCAGCTTAGCTCTTCGGGACCACGAGCAGTACTTC; CDR3aa: CASSLALRDHEQYF
v_gene: TRBV7-9; d_gene: .; j_gene: TRBJ2-1; len: 16; abundance: once; CDR3nt: TGTGCCAGCAGCTTGGGTTCCGCGGGACGCTACAATGAGCAGTTCTTC; CDR3aa: CASSLGSAGRYNEQFF
v_gene: TRBV5-1; d_gene: .; j_gene: TRBJ1-2; len: 13; abundance: .; CDR3nt: TGCGCCAGCAGCTATGACAGTAACTATGGCTACACCTTC; CDR3aa: CASSYDSNYGYTF
v_gene: TRBV19; d_gene: .; j_gene: TRBJ2-7; len: 14; abundance: .; CDR3nt: TGTGCCAGTAGTACCGACAGCAGCTCCTACGAGCAGTACTTC; CDR3aa: CASSTDSSSYEQYF
v_gene: TRBV29-1; d_gene: .; j_gene: TRBJ2-3; len: 13; abundance: .; CDR3nt: TGCAGCGTTGACGCAGGCCCGACAGATACGCAGTATTTT; CDR3aa: CSVDAGPTDTQYF
v_gene: TRBV2; d_gene: .; j_gene: TRBJ2-2; len: 18; abundance: .; CDR3nt: TGTGCCAGCAGTGAACCACGAGGAAGTCAGGGGGGCACCGGGGAGCTGTTTTTT; CDR3aa: CASSEPRGSQGGTGELFF
v_gene: TRBV10-2; d_gene: TRBD1; j_gene: TRBJ1-4; len: 15; abundance: .; CDR3nt: TGCGCCAGCAGTGACAGGGGACAGGGGCCTGAAAAACTGTTTTTT; CDR3aa: CASSDRGQGPEKLFF
v_gene: TRBV10-3; d_gene: .; j_gene: TRBJ2-1; len: 15; abundance: once; CDR3nt: TGTGCCATCAGTGATGCCACCGGGGTAGGCAATGAGCAGTTCTTC; CDR3aa: CAISDATGVGNEQFF
v_gene: TRBV18; d_gene: .; j_gene: TRBJ2-3; len: 13; abundance: .; CDR3nt: TGTGCCAGCTCACCTCAGGGTGCAGATACGCAGTATTTT; CDR3aa: CASSPQGADTQYF
v_gene: TRBV23-1; d_gene: .; j_gene: TRBJ2-7; len: 19; abundance: once; CDR3nt: TGCGCCAGCAGTCAACCCCACCAGGGGGGGACTAGTGCGACCTACGAGCAGTACTTC; CDR3aa: CASSQPHQGGTSATYEQYF
v_gene: TRBV30; d_gene: TRBD1; j_gene: TRBJ1-1; len: 13; abundance: .; CDR3nt: TGTGCCGGAAAAGGGGACAGGGTTACTGAAGCTTTCTTT; CDR3aa: CAGKGDRVTEAFF
v_gene: TRBV5-1; d_gene: .; j_gene: TRBJ2-2; len: 16; abundance: .; CDR3nt: TGCGCCCGCAGCTTGGAACGGGGGGCAGGCACCGGGGAGCTGTTTTTT; CDR3aa: CARSLERGAGTGELFF
v_gene: TRBV19; d_gene: TRBD2; j_gene: TRBJ2-5; len: 15; abundance: .; CDR3nt: TGTGCCAGTAGTATAGCAGCGGGAGTCCAAGAGACCCAGTACTTC; CDR3aa: CASSIAAGVQETQYF
v_gene: TRBV7-6; d_gene: .; j_gene: TRBJ2-2; len: 14; abundance: .; CDR3nt: TGTGCCAGCAGCTTAGGCGGGAAGGTCGGGGAGCTGTTTTTT; CDR3aa: CASSLGGKVGELFF
v_gene: TRBV5-1; d_gene: .; j_gene: TRBJ2-3; len: 14; abundance: .; CDR3nt: TGCGCCAGCAGCTCGGCGGGTATGGCAGATACGCAGTATTTT; CDR3aa: CASSSAGMADTQYF
v_gene: TRBV6-5; d_gene: .; j_gene: TRBJ1-5; len: 13; abundance: .; CDR3nt: TGTGCCAGCAGTGAAACCGGAGGGCGGTCCCAGCATTTT; CDR3aa: CASSETGGRSQHF
v_gene: TRBV7-2; d_gene: .; j_gene: TRBJ2-3; len: 14; abundance: .; CDR3nt: TGTGCCAGCAGCCTAGGACGGAGCACAGATACGCAGTATTTT; CDR3aa: CASSLGRSTDTQYF
v_gene: TRBV4-2; d_gene: TRBD2; j_gene: TRBJ2-5; len: 16; abundance: .; CDR3nt: TGTGCCAGCAGCCAAGAGGTGACTAGCGGGAAAGAGACCCAGTACTTC; CDR3aa: CASSQEVTSGKETQYF
v_gene: TRBV7-9; d_gene: TRBD2; j_gene: TRBJ2-2; len: 17; abundance: .; CDR3nt: TGTGCCAGCAGCCACACACTAGCGGGAAAGCAATTTGGGGAGCTGTTTTTT; CDR3aa: CASSHTLAGKQFGELFF
v_gene: TRBV6-5; d_gene: TRBD2; j_gene: TRBJ2-7; len: 15; abundance: few; CDR3nt: TGTGCCAGCAGACTAGCGGGAGGGCCGTTATACGAGCAGTACTTC; CDR3aa: CASRLAGGPLYEQYF
v_gene: TRBV6-5; d_gene: .; j_gene: TRBJ2-2; len: 16; abundance: .; CDR3nt: TGTGCCAGCAGTTACTCGCGAGGGCTCGACACCGGGGAGCTGTTTTTT; CDR3aa: CASSYSRGLDTGELFF
v_gene: TRBV6-1; d_gene: .; j_gene: TRBJ1-3; len: 14; abundance: .; CDR3nt: TGTGCCAGCAGTGAAGCCCTGCTGGGAAACACCATATATTTT; CDR3aa: CASSEALLGNTIYF
v_gene: TRBV18; d_gene: .; j_gene: TRBJ1-1; len: 14; abundance: .; CDR3nt: TGTGCCAGCTCACCACCGGGGGCGTACACTGAAGCTTTCTTT; CDR3aa: CASSPPGAYTEAFF
v_gene: TRBV19; d_gene: .; j_gene: TRBJ1-5; len: 14; abundance: .; CDR3nt: TGTGCCAGTAGTATTGGCAGGTTTAATCAGCCCCAGCATTTT; CDR3aa: CASSIGRFNQPQHF
v_gene: TRBV5-6; d_gene: TRBD1; j_gene: TRBJ1-2; len: 16; abundance: .; CDR3nt: TGTGCCAGCAGCTACGGGACAGGCGGGCCTGGCTATGGCTACACCTTC; CDR3aa: CASSYGTGGPGYGYTF
v_gene: TRBV28; d_gene: .; j_gene: TRBJ1-2; len: 11; abundance: .; CDR3nt: TGTGCCACGGAAGGGGGGCGTGGCTACACCTTC; CDR3aa: CATEGGRGYTF
v_gene: TRBV5-4; d_gene: .; j_gene: TRBJ1-2; len: 15; abundance: .; CDR3nt: TGTGCCAGCAGCCTGAACCGGGGGGTTGCGTATGGCTACACCTTC; CDR3aa: CASSLNRGVAYGYTF
v_gene: TRBV5-4; d_gene: .; j_gene: TRBJ1-2; len: 13; abundance: .; CDR3nt: TGTGCCAGCAGCTCCCCTCCCATCTATGGCTACACCTTC; CDR3aa: CASSSPPIYGYTF
v_gene: TRBV5-1; d_gene: .; j_gene: TRBJ1-1; len: 13; abundance: .; CDR3nt: TGCGCCAGCAGACAAGGCCCTTCCACTGAAGCTTTCTTT; CDR3aa: CASRQGPSTEAFF
v_gene: TRBV6-1; d_gene: TRBD2; j_gene: TRBJ2-3; len: 15; abundance: once; CDR3nt: TGTGCCAGCGGTACTAGCGGGAATGTGGCAGATACGCAGTATTTT; CDR3aa: CASGTSGNVADTQYF
v_gene: TRBV7-6; d_gene: .; j_gene: TRBJ2-2; len: 13; abundance: .; CDR3nt: TGTGCCAGCAGCCCCACGTTGAACGGGGAGCTGTTTTTT; CDR3aa: CASSPTLNGELFF
v_gene: TRBV5-1; d_gene: TRBD2; j_gene: TRBJ2-1; len: 18; abundance: .; CDR3nt: TGCGCCAGCAGCTTGGCGCCAGCGGGACCGAGCTCCTACAATGAGCAGTTCTTC; CDR3aa: CASSLAPAGPSSYNEQFF
v_gene: TRBV6-1; d_gene: .; j_gene: TRBJ1-1; len: 14; abundance: .; CDR3nt: TGTGCCAGCAGAACCCAGCTCTCGAACACTGAAGCTTTCTTT; CDR3aa: CASRTQLSNTEAFF
v_gene: TRBV20-1; d_gene: .; j_gene: TRBJ2-1; len: 9; abundance: .; CDR3nt: TGCAGTGCTAGAGTTGAGCAGTTCTTC; CDR3aa: CSARVEQFF